Presented here are 11 T cell receptor beta chains from one specimen sequenced in a study of T cell responses to AZD1222 COVID-19 vaccine. Assay: immunoSEQ multiplex PCR; the TCRdb copy retains only in-frame clones and omits some. The data contain roughly 270,000 clones, approximately 94% of them singletons. Sequenced here: peripheral blood, sampled 28 days after the second AZD1222 dose. These receptors all come from an adult who received the AZD1222 COVID-19 vaccine.

The chain couples TRBV11-2 to TRBJ1-6; D call uncertain. Deletions cut 2 bases from V and 6 bases from J, with 11 bases between. The CDR3 loop spans 15 amino acids. In germline, CDR1 is SGHAT, CDR2 FQNNGV. The DNA of the CDR3 is TGTGCCAGCAGCTTAATCGGCCGGGGTAATTCACCCCTCCACTTT. Its translation is CASSLIGRGNSPLHF.

J is TRBJ1-5 and V is TRBV5-4; the match to TRBD1 covers 9 bases. CDR3 length: 15 amino acids. V lost 3 bases, J lost 6 bases, and 7 bases stayed unmatched. The germline CDR1 and CDR2 sequences are SGHNT and YYREEE (reference sequence). CDR3 in amino acids: CASSSGTGPGQPQHF. For the CDR3, the DNA is TGTGCCAGCAGCTCTGGGACAGGGCCGGGTCAGCCCCAGCATTTT.

This chain uses TRBV24-1 with TRBJ1-2; TRBD1 matches at 8 bases. This CDR3 comprises 16 residues. V dropped 5 bases and J dropped 5; count of bases not matched to a gene: 12. Germline CDR1 and CDR2: KGHDR and SFDVKD. As DNA, the CDR3 is TGTGCCACCAGTGTACGTCCAGGGGGCTGGATATATGGCTACACCTTC. As protein: CATSVRPGGWIYGYTF.

The chain uses TRBV4-1 and TRBJ2-7; D gene ambiguous. The germline V gene encodes CDR1 MGHRA and CDR2 YSYEKL. Deletions cut 1 base from V and 7 bases from J, with 11 bases between. This CDR3 contains 13 residues. The CDR3 protein is CASSQGEGWEQYF. Here the CDR3 DNA reads TGCGCCAGCAGCCAAGGTGAAGGTTGGGAGCAGTACTTC.

The CDR3 here is CASSSQGATDQPQHF. Here the CDR3 DNA reads TGTGCCAGCAGTTCCCAGGGGGCAACCGATCAGCCCCAGCATTTT. The chain recombines TRBV6-6 with TRBJ1-5; 8 nucleotides align to TRBD1. Germline assignment: CDR1 MNHNY and CDR2 SVGAGI (reference sequence). Losses at the gene ends were 4 bases for V and 5 bases for J; bases not matched to a gene: 7. This CDR3 has 15 residues.

Here the CDR3 DNA reads TGTGCCAGCAGTCCGGACTCAATAGTGGCCTATGGCTACACCTTC. It encodes CASSPDSIVAYGYTF. The rearrangement joins TRBV27 to TRBJ1-2, with D unresolved. The germline V gene encodes CDR1 MNHEY and CDR2 SMNVEV (reference sequence). CDR3 length: 15 residues. The germline V and J ends were trimmed by 5 bases and 4 bases, with 17 bases remaining between them.

V gene TRBV7-8 combines with J gene TRBJ2-7; no reliable D call. V shed 6 bases and J shed 3 bases, with 15 bases lying between them. The germline V gene encodes CDR1 SGHVS and CDR2 FQNEAQ. The CDR3 is 14 amino acids. This chain's CDR3 is CASSRGLGSYEQYF. In DNA, the CDR3 is TGTGCCAGCAGTCGAGGTCTGGGAAGCTACGAGCAGTACTTC.

V gene TRBV7-8 combines with J gene TRBJ2-7; D not certain. The germline CDR1 and CDR2 sequences are SGHVS and FQNEAQ. With 5 bases removed from V and 3 bases from J, the gap between germline ends came to 5 bases. CDR3 size: 11 residues. CDR3 sequence reads: CASSLHYEQYF. CDR3 nucleotide sequence: TGTGCCAGCAGCCTTCACTACGAGCAGTACTTC.

The CDR3 loop is CASSPSSLGEKLFF. CDR3 nucleotides: TGTGCCAGCAGCCCTAGCAGCCTCGGAGAAAAACTGTTTTTT. The V gene is TRBV3-1 (or the pseudogene TRBV3-2), the J gene TRBJ1-4; D not resolved. Trimming took off 4 bases at V and 8 bases at J, with 14 bases between the two ends. The CDR3 runs 14 residues. Germline CDR1 and CDR2: LGHDT and YNNKEL (reference sequence).

The gene calls are TRBV3-1 (or the pseudogene TRBV3-2) and TRBJ1-1; 7 bases match TRBD1. The V segment lost 3 bases and the J segment 1 base; nucleotides outside the gene matches: 2. The CDR3 runs to 14 residues. Germline assignment: CDR1 LGHDT and CDR2 YNNKEL (reference sequence). CDR3 residues: CASSQRTGNTEAFF. The CDR3 nucleotides are TGTGCCAGCAGCCAGAGGACAGGGAACACTGAAGCTTTCTTT.

This clone came up once. CDR3 DNA sequence: TGTGCCAGCAGCTCCGGCGCCGCACTCCGAGAGACCCAGTACTTC. Amino acids: CASSSGAALRETQYF. The chain uses TRBV7-2 and TRBJ2-5; D is uncertain. V was cut by 4 bases and J by 4 bases, with 16 bases left in between. Germline lookup yields CDR1 SGHTA and CDR2 FQGNSA. CDR3 size: 15 residues.